These T cell receptor beta chains were read from a single sample in a study of vaccination and CD4 T cells after COVID-19. Using its own MiXCR run on the PCR reads, TCRdb lists one record per CDR3 protein. The data hold some 10,000 distinct CDR3 sequences, with around 37% observed a single time. No cognate antigen is known for these TCRs. The sequenced sample consisted of CD4+ T cells from blood, cultured in vitro. The source is a human donor in good health. The CDR3 runs from the conserved cysteine through the conserved F or W. A D gene is named only where the DNA matches it firmly. Not every row has a clone size; where given, it reads once, few, many or a size class.

j_call clone_size d_call v_call cdr3_aa cdr3_nt
TRBJ2-2 - - TRBV7-2 CASSLVGVTNTGELFF TGTGCCAGCAGCTTAGTTGGCGTGACGAACACCGGGGAGCTGTTTTTT
TRBJ2-7 - TRBD1 TRBV7-9 CASSLVVTGSTYEQYF TGTGCCAGCAGCTTAGTTGTGACAGGGTCTACCTACGAGCAGTACTTC
TRBJ2-5 - - TRBV5-4 CASSLTSLRSPETQYF TGTGCCAGCAGCTTGACTAGCTTGAGGTCACCAGAGACCCAGTACTTC
TRBJ1-2 few - TRBV20-1 CSARDGGFVDGYTF TGCAGTGCCCGAGATGGGGGGTTTGTAGATGGCTACACCTTC
TRBJ2-5 - - TRBV10-3 CAISEKRPRSEETQYF TGTGCCATCAGTGAGAAACGCCCCCGCTCCGAAGAGACCCAGTACTTC
TRBJ1-1 - - TRBV19 CASSPYMNTEAFF TGTGCCAGTAGTCCATACATGAACACTGAAGCTTTCTTT
TRBJ2-3 few - TRBV7-2 CASSLRSLGEDTQYF TGTGCCAGCAGCTTAAGATCCCTAGGGGAAGATACGCAGTATTTT
TRBJ2-3 - - TRBV20-1 CSATRGNAADTQYF TGCAGTGCTACCCGAGGGAATGCCGCAGATACGCAGTATTTT
TRBJ1-6 medium-sized TRBD1 TRBV20-1 CSARDAGQGDSPLHF TGCAGTGCTAGAGACGCTGGACAGGGCGACTCACCCCTCCACTTT
TRBJ2-5 - - TRBV7-3 CASSLGQAYRETQYF TGTGCCAGCAGCTTAGGGCAGGCCTATCGGGAGACCCAGTACTTC